Following are 18 T cell receptor beta chains from one sample sequenced in a study of T cell responses to AZD1222 COVID-19 vaccine. Measured with immunoSEQ multiplex PCR; TCRdb has only the in-frame clones, and not every one. This sample has 150,000 or so clones, with 90% found just once. Sequencing used peripheral blood, obtained on day 0 of AZD1222 vaccination. All receptors derive from an adult in good health.

The chain recombines TRBV3-1 (or the pseudogene TRBV3-2) with TRBJ2-1; 7 bases match TRBD1. Per the germline V gene, CDR1 is LGHDT and CDR2 is YNNKEL (reference sequence). The length of the CDR3 is 16 residues. V was clipped by 4 bases and J by 4 bases; unmatched bases: 10. CDR3 bases: TGTGCCAGCAGCCCGGCAGACAGGGACCAATACAATGAGCAGTTCTTC. Protein: CASSPADRDQYNEQFF.

V is TRBV11-2 and J is TRBJ1-6, with 9 bases matching TRBD1. V was clipped by 6 bases and J by 6 bases; unmatched bases: 9. CDR3 size: 16 residues. Germline V gene data show CDR1 as SGHAT and CDR2 as FQNNGV. Here the CDR3 reads CASSQNGQGRNSPLHF. CDR3 bases: TGTGCCAGCAGTCAAAATGGACAGGGGCGTAATTCACCCCTCCACTTT.

CDR3 region: CASSIGTGGINEQFF. CDR3 nucleotides: TGTGCCAGTAGTATTGGGACAGGGGGAATCAATGAGCAGTTCTTC. The J gene is TRBJ2-1, the V gene TRBV19, with 11 bases that match TRBD1. The length of the CDR3 is 15 residues. With 3 bases clipped from V and 6 bases from J, the junction kept 4 bases outside the gene matches. From germline, CDR1 is LNHDA and CDR2 SQIVND (reference sequence).

The CDR3 DNA sequence: TGTGCCAGCAGGCATGAGTTGTCCGGAGATGGCTACACCTTC. It encodes CASRHELSGDGYTF. The V and J genes are TRBV5-6 and TRBJ1-2; D ambiguous. Germline loops: CDR1 SGHDT, CDR2 YYEEEE. Trimming left V 5 bases short and J 6 bases short, with 17 bases between. The CDR3 length is 14 residues.

This CDR3 is CASRISGGPNTGELFF. CDR3 DNA: TGTGCCAGCAGAATTAGCGGGGGGCCGAACACCGGGGAGCTGTTTTTT. The chain carries TRBV27 and TRBJ2-2; 10 positions match TRBD2. Germline V gene sequence: CDR1 MNHEY, CDR2 SMNVEV (reference sequence). CDR3 size: 16 residues. V shed 6 bases, J shed 0 bases, and the junction held 4 bases outside the gene matches.

The chain joins TRBV5-1 to TRBJ1-1; 9 bases align to TRBD1. V dropped 4 bases and J dropped 5; count of bases not matched to a gene: 9. The germline V gene encodes CDR1 SGHRS and CDR2 YFSETQ. This CDR3 comprises 15 residues. CDR3 residues: CASSPPGTGRTEAFF. The DNA of the CDR3 is TGCGCCAGCAGCCCCCCCGGGACAGGGCGAACTGAAGCTTTCTTT.

The chain's CDR3 is CSVGWGDGYTF. CDR3 sequence (DNA): TGCAGCGTTGGCTGGGGGGATGGCTACACCTTC. The rearrangement links TRBV29-1 to TRBJ1-2; a weak D match, TRBD1 (5 bases). From germline, CDR1 is SQVTM and CDR2 ANQGSEA. The CDR3 length is 11 residues. Deletions cut 4 bases from V and 6 bases from J, with 9 bases between.

CDR3 bases: TGCAGCGCTCAGCGGGACAGGAATTCACCCCTCCACTTT. Its protein product is CSAQRDRNSPLHF. This chain joins TRBV29-1 and TRBJ1-6; 8 positions match TRBD1. This CDR3 is built from 13 residues. Germline CDR1 is SQVTM and CDR2 is ANQGSEA. J gave up 7 bases and V 7 bases, and 6 bases lay outside the gene matches.

The rearrangement joins TRBV7-9 to TRBJ2-2, with D tentatively TRBD1 (6 bases). The CDR3 is made up of 16 amino acids. Trimming took 2 bases from V and 1 from J, leaving 11 bases between them. CDR1 SEHNR and CDR2 FQNEAQ come from the germline V gene (reference sequence). CDR3 sequence: CASSLYGQKNTGELFF. The CDR3 DNA follows: TGTGCCAGCAGCTTATACGGACAGAAGAACACCGGGGAGCTGTTTTTT.

This clone was found once. The V call is TRBV4-3, the J call TRBJ2-7; TRBD1 agrees at 7 bases. This CDR3 comprises 16 residues. Losses at the gene ends were 0 bases for V and 2 bases for J; bases not matched to a gene: 7. Germline CDR1 LGHNA, CDR2 YSLEER. CDR3 sequence reads: CASSQENNRGAYEQYF. The CDR3 DNA reads as TGCGCCAGCAGCCAAGAAAACAACAGGGGAGCCTACGAGCAGTACTTC.

The rearrangement joins TRBV5-1 to TRBJ2-3, with 8 nucleotides matching TRBD1. The CDR3 has 15 amino acids. CDR1 is SGHRS, CDR2 YFSETQ, per germline. J lost 6 bases, V lost 1 base, and 7 bases had no gene match. CDR3 sequence reads: CASSLIPGGFDTQYF. The CDR3 DNA reads TGCGCCAGCAGCTTGATTCCAGGGGGCTTTGATACGCAGTATTTT.

The J gene is TRBJ1-2, the V gene TRBV9; the D gene is possibly TRBD1 (6 bases). Trimming removed 6 bases from V and 5 bases from J, with 14 bases in between. The CDR3 spans 13 residues. The germline V gene has CDR1 SGDLS and CDR2 YYNGEE. DNA for the CDR3: TGTGCCAGCAAGGACAGTAGATCATATGGCTACACCTTC. This sequence encodes CASKDSRSYGYTF.

The chain has TRBV2 and TRBJ2-2, with a weak D call TRBD2 (6 bases). The CDR3 length is 14 residues. Looked up from germline, CDR1 is SNHLY and CDR2 is FYNNEI. The ends were cut back, 5 bases at V and 4 bases at J, with 11 bases in the middle. The CDR3 DNA reads as TGTGCCAGCAGTCCCTACGGGGGCACCGGGGAGCTGTTTTTT. This gives the protein CASSPYGGTGELFF.

The J gene is TRBJ1-3, the V gene TRBV5-6; TRBD1 matches at 8 bases. The CDR3 sequence is 17 residues long. V was clipped by 4 bases and J by 2 bases; unmatched bases: 11. Germline-derived CDR1 and CDR2 are SGHDT and YYEEEE. CDR3 sequence reads: CASSPYTPDRAGNTIYF. The DNA of the CDR3 is TGTGCCAGCAGCCCGTACACCCCGGACAGGGCTGGAAACACCATATATTTT.

V and J are TRBV19 and TRBJ2-1; tentatively, D is TRBD1 (7 bases). Germline V gene sequence: CDR1 LNHDA, CDR2 SQIVND (reference sequence). The CDR3 is made up of 15 amino acids. This CDR3 reads CGTIGGGRSYNEQFF. The CDR3 coding sequence is TGTGGTACTATAGGAGGGGGCCGCTCCTACAATGAGCAGTTCTTC.

The chain has TRBV28 and TRBJ1-2; TRBD1 is a possible D gene (6 bases). The V gene's germline CDR1 is MDHEN and CDR2 SYDVKM. V lost 7 bases, J lost 7 bases, and 13 bases lay in between. The CDR3 extends over 12 amino acids. The CDR3 loop is CASIRGQAGYTF. The CDR3 region has the DNA TGTGCCAGCATCCGGGGGCAGGCTGGCTACACCTTC.

The rearrangement links TRBV2 to TRBJ1-6; TRBD1 aligns across 10 bases. This CDR3 contains 14 residues. After removal of 8 bases from V and 11 bases from J, the junction contained 9 bases not matched to a gene. The germline gives CDR1 SNHLY, CDR2 FYNNEI. CDR3 loop: CASGKDRGVPPLHF. The CDR3 DNA reads TGTGCCAGCGGAAAGGACAGGGGGGTACCACCCCTCCACTTT.

This chain connects TRBV19 to TRBJ1-5, with a weak D call TRBD1 (6 bases). The V end was cut by 7 bases, the J end by 6 bases, with 19 bases between. Germline CDR1 reads LNHDA; CDR2 reads SQIVND (reference sequence). The CDR3 length is 15 residues. The CDR3 protein is CASTRPGQQAQPQHF. The DNA for the CDR3 is TGTGCCAGTACCCGGCCGGGACAACAGGCTCAGCCCCAGCATTTT.